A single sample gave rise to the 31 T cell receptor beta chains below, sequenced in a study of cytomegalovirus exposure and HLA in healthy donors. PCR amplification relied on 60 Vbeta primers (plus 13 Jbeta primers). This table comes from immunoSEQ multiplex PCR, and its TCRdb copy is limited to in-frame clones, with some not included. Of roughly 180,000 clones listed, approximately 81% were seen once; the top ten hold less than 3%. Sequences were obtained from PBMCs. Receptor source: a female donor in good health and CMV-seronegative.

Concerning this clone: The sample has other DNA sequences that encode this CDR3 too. CDR3 in amino acids: CASSVDGQGEETQYF. CDR3 DNA: TGTGCCAGCAGCGTAGACGGGCAGGGTGAAGAGACCCAGTACTTC. The chain uses TRBV9 and TRBJ2-5, with TRBD1 as a possible D gene (5 bases). The CDR3 runs 15 residues. Trimming left V 0 bases short and J 3 bases short, with 12 bases between. Germline V gives CDR1 SGDLS, CDR2 YYNGEE.

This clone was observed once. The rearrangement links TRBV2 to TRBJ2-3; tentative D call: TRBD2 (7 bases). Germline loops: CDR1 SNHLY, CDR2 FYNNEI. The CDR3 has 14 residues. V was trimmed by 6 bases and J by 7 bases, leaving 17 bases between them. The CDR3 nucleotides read TGTGCCAGCAGGCCAAGGGGGACTACGCATACGCAGTATTTT. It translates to CASRPRGTTHTQYF.

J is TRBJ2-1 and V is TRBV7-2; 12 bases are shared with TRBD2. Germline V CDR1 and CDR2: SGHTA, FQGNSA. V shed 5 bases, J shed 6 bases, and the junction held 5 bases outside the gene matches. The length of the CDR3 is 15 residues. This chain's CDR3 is CASSPSGGGTNEQFF. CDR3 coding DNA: TGTGCCAGCAGCCCTAGCGGGGGGGGAACCAATGAGCAGTTCTTC.

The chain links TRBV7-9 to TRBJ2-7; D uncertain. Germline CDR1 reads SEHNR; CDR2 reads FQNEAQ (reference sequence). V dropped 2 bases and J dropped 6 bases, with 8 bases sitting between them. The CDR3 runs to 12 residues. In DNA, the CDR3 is TGTGCCAGCAGCTTAACAAATGGCGAGCAGTACTTC. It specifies CASSLTNGEQYF.

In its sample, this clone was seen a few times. The DNA for the CDR3 is TGTGCCAGCAGCGCCCAGGGGCGGAACACCGGGGAGCTGTTTTTT. Protein product: CASSAQGRNTGELFF. The chain combines TRBV9 with TRBJ2-2, with D possibly TRBD1 on 6 matching bases. The CDR3 spans 15 residues. Trimming stripped 3 bases from V and 1 base from J, with 10 bases between. Germline-derived CDR1 and CDR2 are SGDLS and YYNGEE.

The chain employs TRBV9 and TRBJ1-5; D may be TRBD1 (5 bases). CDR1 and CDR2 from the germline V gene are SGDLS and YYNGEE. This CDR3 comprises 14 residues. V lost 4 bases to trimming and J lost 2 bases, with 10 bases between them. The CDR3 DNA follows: TGTGCCAGCAGCCGAGGAGGGGGCAATCAGCCCCAGCATTTT. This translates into CASSRGGGNQPQHF. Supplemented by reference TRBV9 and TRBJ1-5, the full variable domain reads DSGVTQTPKHLITATGQRVTLRCSPRSGDLSVYWYQQSLDQGLQFLIQYYNGEERAKGNILERFSAQQFPDLHSELNLSSLELGDSALYFCASSRGGGNQPQHFGDGTRLSIL.

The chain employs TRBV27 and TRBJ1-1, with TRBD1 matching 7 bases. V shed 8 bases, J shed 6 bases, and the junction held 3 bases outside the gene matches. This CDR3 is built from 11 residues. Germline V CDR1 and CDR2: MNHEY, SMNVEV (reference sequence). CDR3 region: CASYRGAEAFF. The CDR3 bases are TGTGCCAGCTACAGGGGAGCTGAAGCTTTCTTT.

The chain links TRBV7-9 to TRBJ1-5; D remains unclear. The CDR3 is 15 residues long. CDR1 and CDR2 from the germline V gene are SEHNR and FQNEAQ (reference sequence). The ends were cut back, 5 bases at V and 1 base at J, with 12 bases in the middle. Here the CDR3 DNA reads TGTGCCAGCAGCCCAGAGGGATGGAGCAATCAGCCCCAGCATTTT. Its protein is CASSPEGWSNQPQHF.

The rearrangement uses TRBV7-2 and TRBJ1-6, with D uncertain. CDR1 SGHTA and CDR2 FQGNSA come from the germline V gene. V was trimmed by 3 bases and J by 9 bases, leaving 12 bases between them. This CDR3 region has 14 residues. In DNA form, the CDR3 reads TGTGCCAGCAGCTTCGCGGGGTTCCGTTCACCCCTCCACTTT. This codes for CASSFAGFRSPLHF.

CDR3 nucleotides: TGTGCCGAACTATACCTAGCGGGAGAATCCTACAATGAGCAGTTCTTC. Translated, it gives CAELYLAGESYNEQFF. V gene TRBV7-9 combines with J gene TRBJ2-1; 10 bases are shared with TRBD2. V shed 11 bases, J shed 1 base, and the junction held 11 bases outside the gene matches. This CDR3 is built from 16 residues. Germline-derived CDR1 and CDR2 are SEHNR and FQNEAQ (reference sequence).

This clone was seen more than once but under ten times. The CDR3 reads CASRAGGASGRRTDTQYF. CDR3 DNA sequence: TGTGCCAGCAGAGCCGGGGGGGCTAGCGGGAGACGCACAGATACGCAGTATTTT. V usage is TRBV27 and J usage is TRBJ2-3, with 10 bases that match TRBD2. This CDR3 is built from 18 residues. Trimming took 6 bases from V and 1 from J; bases not matched to a gene: 13. The germline V gene has CDR1 MNHEY and CDR2 SMNVEV (reference sequence).

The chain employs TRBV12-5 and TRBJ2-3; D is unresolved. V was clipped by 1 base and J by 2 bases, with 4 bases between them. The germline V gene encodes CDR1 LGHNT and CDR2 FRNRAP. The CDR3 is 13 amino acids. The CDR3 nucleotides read TGTGCTAGTGGTTTGGGGCCCACAGATACGCAGTATTTT. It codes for CASGLGPTDTQYF. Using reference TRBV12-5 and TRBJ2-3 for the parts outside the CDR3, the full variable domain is DARVTQTPRHKVTEMGQEVTMRCQPILGHNTVFWYRQTMMQGLELLAYFRNRAPLDDSGMPKDRFSAEMPDATLATLKIQPSEPRDSAVYFCASGLGPTDTQYFGPGTRLTVL.

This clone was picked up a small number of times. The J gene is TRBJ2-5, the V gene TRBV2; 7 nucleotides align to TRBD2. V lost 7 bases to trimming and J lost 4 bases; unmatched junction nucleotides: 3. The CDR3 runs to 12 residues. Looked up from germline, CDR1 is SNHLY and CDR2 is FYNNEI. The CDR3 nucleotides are TGTGCCAGCAAACCGGGGGGAGAGACCCAGTACTTC. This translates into CASKPGGETQYF.

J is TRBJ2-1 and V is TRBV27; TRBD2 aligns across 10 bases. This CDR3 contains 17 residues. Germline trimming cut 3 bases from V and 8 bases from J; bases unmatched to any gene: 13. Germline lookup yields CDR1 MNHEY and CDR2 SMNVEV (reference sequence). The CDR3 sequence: CASSLLGGASGSDEQFF. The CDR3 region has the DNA TGTGCCAGCAGTTTGCTAGGCGGGGCTAGCGGGAGTGATGAGCAGTTCTTC.

DNA of the CDR3: TGTGCCAGCAGCCTTGACGGACTCTACGAGCAGTACTTC. It is translated as CASSLDGLYEQYF. The V call is TRBV7-9, the J call TRBJ2-7; possible D gene TRBD2, 5 bases. V lost 5 bases and J 3 bases, leaving 11 bases between the germline ends. CDR1 and CDR2 from the germline V gene are SEHNR and FQNEAQ (reference sequence). This CDR3 has 13 residues.

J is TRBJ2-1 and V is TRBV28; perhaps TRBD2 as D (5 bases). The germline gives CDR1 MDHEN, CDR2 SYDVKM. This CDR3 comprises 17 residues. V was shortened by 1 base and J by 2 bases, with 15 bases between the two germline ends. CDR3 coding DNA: TGTGCCAGCAGTTTATATGGGCTAGCTGAGGCCTACAATGAGCAGTTCTTC. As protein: CASSLYGLAEAYNEQFF.

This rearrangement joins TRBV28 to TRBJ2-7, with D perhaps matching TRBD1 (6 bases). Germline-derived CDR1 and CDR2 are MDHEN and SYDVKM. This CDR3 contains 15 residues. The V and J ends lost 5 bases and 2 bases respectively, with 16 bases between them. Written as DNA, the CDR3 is TGTGCCAGCAGTCAGCCGGGACAAGGCCCCTACGAGCAGTACTTC. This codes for CASSQPGQGPYEQYF.

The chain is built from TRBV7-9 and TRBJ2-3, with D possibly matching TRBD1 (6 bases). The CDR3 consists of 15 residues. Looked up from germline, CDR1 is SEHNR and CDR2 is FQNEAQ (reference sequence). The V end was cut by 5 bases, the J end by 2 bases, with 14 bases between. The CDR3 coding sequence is TGTGCCAGCAGCGGGGGCCAGCAGATCACAGATACGCAGTATTTT. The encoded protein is CASSGGQQITDTQYF. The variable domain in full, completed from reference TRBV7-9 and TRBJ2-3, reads DTGVSQNPRHKITKRGQNVTFRCDPISEHNRLYWYRQTLGQGPEFLTYFQNEAQLEKSRLLSDRFSAERPKGSFSTLEIQRTEQGDSAMYLCASSGGQQITDTQYFGPGTRLTVL.

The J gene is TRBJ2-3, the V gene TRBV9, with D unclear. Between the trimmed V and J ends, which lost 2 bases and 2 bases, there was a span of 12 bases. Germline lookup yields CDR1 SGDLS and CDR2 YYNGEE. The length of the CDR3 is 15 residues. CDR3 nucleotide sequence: TGTGCCAGCAGCGTCCAAGCCCGCCACACAGATACGCAGTATTTT. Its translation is CASSVQARHTDTQYF.

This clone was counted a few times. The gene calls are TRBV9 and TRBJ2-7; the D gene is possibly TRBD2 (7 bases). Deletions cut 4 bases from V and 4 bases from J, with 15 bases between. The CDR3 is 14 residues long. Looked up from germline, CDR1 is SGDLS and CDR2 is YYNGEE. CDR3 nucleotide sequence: TGTGCCAGCAGCCCCCGAGGGGGGGTTTACGAGCAGTACTTC. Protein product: CASSPRGGVYEQYF.

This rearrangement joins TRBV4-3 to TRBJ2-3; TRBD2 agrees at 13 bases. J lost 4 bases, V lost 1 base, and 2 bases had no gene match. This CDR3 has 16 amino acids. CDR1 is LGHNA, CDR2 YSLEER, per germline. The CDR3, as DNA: TGCGCCAGCAGCCAAGGACTAGCGGGGGGAGCAGATACGCAGTATTTT. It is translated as CASSQGLAGGADTQYF.

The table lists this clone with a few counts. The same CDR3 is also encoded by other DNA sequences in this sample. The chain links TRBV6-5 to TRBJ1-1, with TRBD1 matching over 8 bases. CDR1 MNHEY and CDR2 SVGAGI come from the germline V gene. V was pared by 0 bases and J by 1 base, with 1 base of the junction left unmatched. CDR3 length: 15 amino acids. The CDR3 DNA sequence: TGTGCCAGCAGTTACTCAGGACAGGGGAACACTGAAGCTTTCTTT. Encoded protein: CASSYSGQGNTEAFF.

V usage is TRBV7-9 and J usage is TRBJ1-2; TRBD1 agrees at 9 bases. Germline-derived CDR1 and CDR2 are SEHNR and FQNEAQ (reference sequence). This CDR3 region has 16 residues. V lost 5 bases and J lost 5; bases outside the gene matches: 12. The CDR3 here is CASSPWTGVDYYGYTF. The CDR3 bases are TGTGCCAGCAGCCCATGGACAGGGGTGGATTATTATGGCTACACCTTC.

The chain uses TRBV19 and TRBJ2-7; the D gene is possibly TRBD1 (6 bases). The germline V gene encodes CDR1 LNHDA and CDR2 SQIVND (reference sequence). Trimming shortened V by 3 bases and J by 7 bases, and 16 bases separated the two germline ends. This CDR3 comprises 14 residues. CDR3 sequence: CASSILLGAREQYF. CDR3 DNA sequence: TGTGCCAGTAGTATCTTGCTGGGGGCGAGGGAGCAGTACTTC.

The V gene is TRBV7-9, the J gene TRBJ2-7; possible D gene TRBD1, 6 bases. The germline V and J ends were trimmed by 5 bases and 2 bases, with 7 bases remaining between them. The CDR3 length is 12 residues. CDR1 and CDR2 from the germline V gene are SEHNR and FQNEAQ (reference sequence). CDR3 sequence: CASSPGAYEQYF. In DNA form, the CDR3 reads TGTGCCAGCAGCCCAGGGGCCTACGAGCAGTACTTC.

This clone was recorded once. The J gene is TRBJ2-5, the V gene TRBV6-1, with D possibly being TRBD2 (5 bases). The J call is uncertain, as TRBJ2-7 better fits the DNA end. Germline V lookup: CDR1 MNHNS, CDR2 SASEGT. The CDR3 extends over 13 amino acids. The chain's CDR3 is CASTLGADYEQYF. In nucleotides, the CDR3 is TGTGCCAGCACCCTAGGAGCGGACTACGAGCAGTACTTC.

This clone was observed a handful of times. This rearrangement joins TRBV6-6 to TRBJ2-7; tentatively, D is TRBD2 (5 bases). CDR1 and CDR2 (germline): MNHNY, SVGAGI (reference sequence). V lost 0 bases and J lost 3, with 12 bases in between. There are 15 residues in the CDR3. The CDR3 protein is CASSYSRAESYEQYF. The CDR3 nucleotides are TGTGCCAGCAGTTACTCGCGGGCGGAGAGCTACGAGCAGTACTTC.

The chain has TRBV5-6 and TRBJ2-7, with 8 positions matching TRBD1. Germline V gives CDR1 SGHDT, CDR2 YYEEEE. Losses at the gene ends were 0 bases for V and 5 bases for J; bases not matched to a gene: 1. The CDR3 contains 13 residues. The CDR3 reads CASSLEDRDEQYF. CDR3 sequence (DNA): TGTGCCAGCAGCTTGGAGGACAGGGACGAGCAGTACTTC.

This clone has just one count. The CDR3 DNA reads as TGTGCCTCCCTGAATGGGGACTCGGAAAGCAATGAGCAGTTCTTC. It codes for CASLNGDSESNEQFF. V usage is TRBV7-9 and J usage is TRBJ2-1; a weak D match, TRBD2 (6 bases). This CDR3 spans 15 amino acids. V was trimmed by 11 bases and J by 6 bases, leaving 23 bases between them. The germline CDR1 and CDR2 sequences are SEHNR and FQNEAQ (reference sequence). The whole variable domain, remainder taken from reference TRBV7-9 and TRBJ2-1, is DTGVSQNPRHKITKRGQNVTFRCDPISEHNRLYWYRQTLGQGPEFLTYFQNEAQLEKSRLLSDRFSAERPKGSFSTLEIQRTEQGDSAMYLCASLNGDSESNEQFFGPGTRLTVL.

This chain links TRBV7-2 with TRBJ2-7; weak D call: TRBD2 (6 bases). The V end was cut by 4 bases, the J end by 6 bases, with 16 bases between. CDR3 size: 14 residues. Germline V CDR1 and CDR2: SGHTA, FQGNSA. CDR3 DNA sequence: TGTGCCAGCAGCTGGGCCCCGGCGGGGAGCGAGCAGTACTTC. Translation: CASSWAPAGSEQYF.

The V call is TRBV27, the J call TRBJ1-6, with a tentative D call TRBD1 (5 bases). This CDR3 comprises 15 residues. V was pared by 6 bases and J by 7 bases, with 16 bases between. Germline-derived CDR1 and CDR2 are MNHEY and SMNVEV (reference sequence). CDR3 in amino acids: CASSHTGKGNSPLHF. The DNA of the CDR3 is TGTGCCAGCAGCCACACAGGAAAGGGGAATTCACCCCTCCACTTT.